The source of this TCR beta chain is a study of blood T cell repertoires in COVID-19. Study at large: Collection of acute and convalescent COVID-19 samples took place in the United States, Italy and Spain.

Participants were aged roughly 18 to 95 years, lived in over 20 US areas, and enrolled virtually. Participant reports of clinical history set cohort assignment. Donors in Cohort 3 counted as recovered after two negative PCRs, clearance, or symptom resolution. This clone was picked up one time. The CDR3 has 15 amino acids. V shed 3 bases and J 5 bases; nucleotides not matched to a gene: 7. Germline V lookup: CDR1 SGHTA, CDR2 FQGNSA. Sequencing used immunoSEQ multiplex PCR; TCRdb keeps in-frame clones, though not all of them. Here the sample spans a few hundred thousand clones, 80% to 90% being singletons.

The chain uses TRBV7-2 and TRBJ2-5; 9 positions match TRBD2. Sequenced: PBMCs or T cells enriched from blood (not recorded which). The TCR comes from a woman aged 25 to 39 who had recovered from COVID-19. CDR3 amino acids: CASSLARGGSETQYF. In DNA, the CDR3 is TGTGCCAGCAGCTTGGCGCGGGGGGGGAGCGAGACCCAGTACTTC.